This TCR beta chain was recorded in a study of post-analysis software for immune sequencing data. Study results and limitations: Strong co-clustering by F measure was evident for samples that had been prepared in the same batch. A significant reduction in normalized Chao1 diversity was observed in multiple sclerosis patients versus controls.

As concerns this clonotype: The target antigen is unknown.

Carried by the TCR beta cDNA libraries were unique molecular identifiers. There were roughly 1 to 11 million T cells, and 450,000 to 550,000 cDNA molecules came from them. TCRdb reanalysed the PCR reads using MiXCR and keeps one entry per CDR3 protein. The table has around 500,000 distinct CDR3 sequences, 34% seen once; the top ten hold approximately 6%. The sequence derives from a girl aged 2-17 years with multiple sclerosis. The sequenced sample was blood.

The CDR3 nucleotides read TGTGCCACCAGCAGAGCAGGGTTTGGCCAAGAGACCCAGTACTTC. Translated, it gives CATSRAGFGQETQYF. The J gene is TRBJ2-5, the V gene TRBV15; possibly TRBD1 for D (5 bases). Trimming removed 1 base at V and 1 base at J, with 10 bases between. Germline CDR1 reads LNHNV; CDR2 reads YYDKDF (reference sequence). CDR3 length: 15 residues. Based on the CDR3 plus reference TRBV15 and TRBJ2-5, the full variable domain is DAMVIQNPRYQVTQFGKPVTLSCSQTLNHNVMYWYQQKSSQAPKLLFHYYDKDFNNEADTPDNFQSRRPNTSFCFLDIRSPGLGDTAMYLCATSRAGFGQETQYFGPGTRLLVL.